Following are 2 T cell receptor beta chains from one sample sequenced in a study of blood T cell repertoires in COVID-19. The data were produced by immunoSEQ multiplex PCR, yet TCRdb's version contains in-frame clones alone and is incomplete. The table shows 85,000 to 100,000 clones, with roughly 81% occurring only once. The sample consisted of peripheral blood. The receptors were sampled from a man at least 80 years old with COVID-19, enrolled during active disease.

In the case of this clone: The sample holds other DNA sequences that translate to the same CDR3. The V call is TRBV5-1, the J call TRBJ1-1, with D maybe TRBD1 (5 bases). The CDR3 consists of 13 residues. Trimming cost V 2 bases and J 3 bases, with 8 bases left between them. Germline CDR1 SGHRS, CDR2 YFSETQ. CDR3: CASSFGGDTEAFF. As DNA, the CDR3 is TGCGCCAGCAGCTTCGGAGGGGACACTGAAGCTTTCTTT.

This clone is a singleton in its sample. This rearrangement joins TRBV23-1 to TRBJ1-2, with 8 bases identical to TRBD1. TRBV23-1 is reported as an ORF; its role is uncertain. V lost 11 bases and J lost 8; bases outside the gene matches: 10. The CDR3 spans 12 residues. The CDR3 loop is CAPDDRGGGYTF. The DNA of the CDR3 is TGCGCCCCCGACGACAGGGGAGGCGGCTACACCTTC.